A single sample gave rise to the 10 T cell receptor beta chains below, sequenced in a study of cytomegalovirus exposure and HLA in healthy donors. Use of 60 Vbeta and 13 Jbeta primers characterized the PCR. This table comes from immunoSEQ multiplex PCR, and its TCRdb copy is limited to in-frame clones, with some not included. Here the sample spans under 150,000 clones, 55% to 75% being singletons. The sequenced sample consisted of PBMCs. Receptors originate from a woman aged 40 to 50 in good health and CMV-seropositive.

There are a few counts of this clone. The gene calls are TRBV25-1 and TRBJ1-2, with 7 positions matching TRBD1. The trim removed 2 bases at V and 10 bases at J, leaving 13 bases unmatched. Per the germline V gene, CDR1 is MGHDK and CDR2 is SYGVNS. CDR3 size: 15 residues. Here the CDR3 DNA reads TGTGCCAGCAGTGAAACAGGGGATGTACTGAGGGACTACACCTTC. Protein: CASSETGDVLRDYTF.

CDR3 amino acids: CASSRTGGSTEAFF. The CDR3 nucleotides are TGTGCCAGCAGTAGGACAGGGGGGAGCACTGAAGCTTTCTTT. This rearrangement joins TRBV7-3 to TRBJ1-1; 10 nucleotides agree with TRBD1. The CDR3 runs 14 residues. Germline V gives CDR1 SGHTA, CDR2 FQGTGA. With 6 bases clipped from V and 4 bases from J, the junction kept 5 bases outside the gene matches.

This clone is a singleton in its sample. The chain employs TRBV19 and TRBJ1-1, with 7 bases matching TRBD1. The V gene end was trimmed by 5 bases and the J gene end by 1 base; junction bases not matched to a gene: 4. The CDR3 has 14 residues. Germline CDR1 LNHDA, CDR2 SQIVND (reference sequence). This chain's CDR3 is CASSPDRENTEAFF. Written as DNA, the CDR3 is TGTGCCAGTAGTCCCGACAGGGAGAACACTGAAGCTTTCTTT.

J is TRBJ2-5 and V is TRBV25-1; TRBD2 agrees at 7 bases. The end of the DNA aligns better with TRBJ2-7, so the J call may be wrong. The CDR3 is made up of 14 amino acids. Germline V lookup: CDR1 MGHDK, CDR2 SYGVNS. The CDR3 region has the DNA TGTGCCAGCAGTGAGTCTACGGGGAGGGACGAGCAGTACTTC. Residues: CASSESTGRDEQYF.

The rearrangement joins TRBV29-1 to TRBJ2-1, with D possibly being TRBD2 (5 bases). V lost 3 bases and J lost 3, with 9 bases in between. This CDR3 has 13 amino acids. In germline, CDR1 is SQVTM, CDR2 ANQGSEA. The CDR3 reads CSVDNGNYNEQFF. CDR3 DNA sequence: TGCAGCGTTGATAACGGGAACTACAATGAGCAGTTCTTC.

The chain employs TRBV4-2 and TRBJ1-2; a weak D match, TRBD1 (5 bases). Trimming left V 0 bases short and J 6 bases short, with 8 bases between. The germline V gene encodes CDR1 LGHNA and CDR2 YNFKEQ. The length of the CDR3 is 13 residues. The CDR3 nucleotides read TGTGCCAGCAGCCAAGATCAAGGGGATGGCTACACCTTC. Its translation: CASSQDQGDGYTF.

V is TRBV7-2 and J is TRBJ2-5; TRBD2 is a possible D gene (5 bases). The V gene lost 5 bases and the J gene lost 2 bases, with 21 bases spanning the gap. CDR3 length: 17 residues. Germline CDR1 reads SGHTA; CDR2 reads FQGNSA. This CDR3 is CASSPLGSVRRQETQYF. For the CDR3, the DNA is TGTGCCAGCAGCCCGTTAGGGAGTGTTCGGAGGCAAGAGACCCAGTACTTC.

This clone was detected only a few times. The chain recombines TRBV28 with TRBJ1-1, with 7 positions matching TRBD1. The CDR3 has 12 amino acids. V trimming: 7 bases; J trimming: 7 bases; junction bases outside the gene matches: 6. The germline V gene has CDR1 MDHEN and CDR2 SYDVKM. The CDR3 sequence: CASTVGTVEAFF. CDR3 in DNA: TGTGCCAGCACCGTGGGGACAGTTGAAGCTTTCTTT. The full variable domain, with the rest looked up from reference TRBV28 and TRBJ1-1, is DVKVTQSSRYLVKRTGEKVFLECVQDMDHENMFWYRQDPGLGLRLIYFSYDVKMKEKGDIPEGYSVSREKKERFSLILESASTNQTSMYLCASTVGTVEAFFGQGTRLTVV.

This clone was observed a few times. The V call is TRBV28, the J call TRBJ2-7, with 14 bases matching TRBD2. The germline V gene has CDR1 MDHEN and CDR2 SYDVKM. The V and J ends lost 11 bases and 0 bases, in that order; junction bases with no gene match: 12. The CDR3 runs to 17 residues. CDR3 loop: CAVGTSGSPWSSYEQYF. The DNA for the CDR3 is TGTGCCGTCGGGACTAGCGGGAGTCCCTGGAGCTCCTACGAGCAGTACTTC.

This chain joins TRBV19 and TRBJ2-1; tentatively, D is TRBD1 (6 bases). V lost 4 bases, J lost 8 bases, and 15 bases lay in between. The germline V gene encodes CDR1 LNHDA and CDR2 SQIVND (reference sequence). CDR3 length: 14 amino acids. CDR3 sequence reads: CASSSRTARDEQFF. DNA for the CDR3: TGTGCCAGTAGTAGCCGGACAGCTCGTGATGAGCAGTTCTTC.